The TCR beta chain described here comes from a study of regulatory T cells in long-lasting Graves disease. Construction of the TCR beta libraries employed iRepertoire HTBI primers in conjunction with Arm-PCR of CDR3 regions. Using its own MiXCR run on the multiplex PCR reads, TCRdb lists one record per CDR3 protein. The repertoire holds fewer than 600,000 distinct CDR3 sequences, with around a fifth as singletons. Study-level results: Between persistent patients, 2,500 to 3,500 public clonotypes were shared, exceeding the 966 shared between new patients. Having only a small sample size may have limited accuracy.

Points on this clonotype: What it binds is unknown.

Germline V lookup: CDR1 LNHDA, CDR2 SQIVND (reference sequence). This CDR3 contains 15 residues. The germline V and J ends were trimmed by 3 bases and 2 bases, with 8 bases remaining between them. Time point: persistent/refractory GD, antithyroid drugs over 5 years with positive TRAb. TCR sequences were obtained from RNA taken from PBMCs. The clonotype originates from a female donor with Graves disease. This sequence joins TRBV19 and TRBJ2-6; D is perhaps TRBD2 (5 bases). The material was peripheral blood mononuclear cells (PBMCs), obtained when the disease was refractory, from a patient treated with antithyroid drugs. CDR3 DNA: TGTGCCAGTAGTATGCGGAGGACTGGGGCCAACGTCCTGACTTTC. Translated, it gives CASSMRRTGANVLTF.